This entry concerns a single T cell receptor (beta chain). These data originate in a study of siplizumab effects on memory and regulatory T cells. The CDR3 consists of 14 residues. Trimming removed 0 bases from V and 5 bases from J, with 11 bases in between. The germline gives CDR1 SGHRS, CDR2 YFSETQ. Assays examined roughly 9.2 x 10^4 TCR templates per sample. Method: immunoSEQ multiplex PCR; TCRdb's copy keeps in-frame clones and lacks some. The sample lists some 100,000 clones, about 93% occurring once. V usage is TRBV5-1 and J usage is TRBJ1-2; D unresolved. The TCR originated in a human donor in good health. Input material: Tregs sorted from blood. The CDR3: CASSLEPLTYGYTF. CDR3 nucleotide sequence: TGCGCCAGCAGCTTGGAACCACTCACGTATGGCTACACCTTC.